This T cell receptor (beta chain) is drawn from a study of blood T cells in healthy people across ages. Study observations and caveats: Aged donors had fewer naive CD4+ cells and lower diversity than long-lived donors.

With regard to this clonotype: The antigen is undetermined. A junction end diverges from the germline sequence, so it may reflect a read error.

Germline CDR1 reads SGHNT; CDR2 reads YENEEA. This CDR3 is 19 amino acids long. A J-beta primer mix and a sample-barcoded 5' primer were used in a second PCR of about 7 to 12 cycles. Any given sample supplied a minimum of 2.5 million CDR3-containing paired-end reads. MiXCR, run by TCRdb on the 5' RACE reads, gives a single entry per CDR3 protein. The table lists around 1,800,000 distinct CDR3 sequences, roughly two fifths of them singletons. Isolation of PBMCs gave at least 6.5 million cells per sample. At least 6 micrograms of total RNA were extracted per sample. This TCR derives from a human donor in good health. The specimen was blood. The V and J genes are TRBV11-3 and TRBJ2-1, with TRBD1 matching over 11 bases. The CDR3 here is CASSLGAFFGTGGYNEQFF. The CDR3 DNA sequence: TGTGCCAGCAGCTTAGGGGCTTTTTTTGGGACAGGGGGGTACAATGAACAGTTCTTC.